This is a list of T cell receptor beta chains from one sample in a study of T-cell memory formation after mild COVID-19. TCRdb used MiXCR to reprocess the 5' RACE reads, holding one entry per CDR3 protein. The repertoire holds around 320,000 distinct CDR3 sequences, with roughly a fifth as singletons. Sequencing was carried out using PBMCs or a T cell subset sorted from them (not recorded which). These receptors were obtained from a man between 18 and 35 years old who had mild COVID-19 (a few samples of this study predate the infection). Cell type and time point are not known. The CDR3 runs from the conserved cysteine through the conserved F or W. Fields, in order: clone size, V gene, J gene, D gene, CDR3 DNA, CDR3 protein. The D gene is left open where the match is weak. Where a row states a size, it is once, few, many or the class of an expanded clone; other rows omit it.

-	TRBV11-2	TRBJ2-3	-	TGTGCCAGCAGACCAATAGGAGATACGCAGTATTTT	CASRPIGDTQYF
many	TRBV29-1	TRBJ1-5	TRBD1	TGCAGGACAGGGGTACGGGATCAGCCCCAGCATTTT	CRTGVRDQPQHF
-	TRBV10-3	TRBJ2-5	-	TGTGCCATCAGTGAGGTACTAGCTAAAGAGACCCAGTACTTC	CAISEVLAKETQYF
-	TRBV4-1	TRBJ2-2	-	TGCGCCAGCAGCCACCCCCTGAAGGGACAGAACACCGGGGAGCTGTTTTTT	CASSHPLKGQNTGELFF
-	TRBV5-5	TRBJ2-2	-	TGTGCCAGCAGCTTGGCATTCCTAGAGAACACCGGGGAGCTGTTTTTT	CASSLAFLENTGELFF
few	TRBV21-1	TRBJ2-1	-	TGTGCCAGCAGCAAAGGGGACAGTACCGCCAATGAGCAGTTCTTC	CASSKGDSTANEQFF
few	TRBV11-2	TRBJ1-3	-	TGTGCCAGCAGCCCCCGCCGCTCTGGAAACACCATATATTTT	CASSPRRSGNTIYF
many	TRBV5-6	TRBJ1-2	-	TGTGCCAGCAGCTTGGGGGGCGGCTATGGCTACACCTTC	CASSLGGGYGYTF
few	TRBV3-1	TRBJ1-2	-	TGTGCCAGCAGCCAAGATGCGGCGGGTCTATACTATGGCTACACCTTC	CASSQDAAGLYYGYTF
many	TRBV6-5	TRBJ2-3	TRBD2	TGTGCCAGCAGTTCAGGCGGGGGGGCCACAGATACGCAGTATTTT	CASSSGGGATDTQYF
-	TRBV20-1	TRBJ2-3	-	TGCAGTGCTAGAGACAGAACAGATACGCAGTATTTT	CSARDRTDTQYF
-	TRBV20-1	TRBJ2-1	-	TGCAGTATCCACCAACCCCGGAGCTCCTACAATGAGCAGTTCTTC	CSIHQPRSSYNEQFF
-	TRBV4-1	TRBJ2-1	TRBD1	TGCGCCAGCAGCCAAGGGGACAGCGTCTACAATGAGCAGTTCTTC	CASSQGDSVYNEQFF
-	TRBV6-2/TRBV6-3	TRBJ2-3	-	TGTGCCAGACCCTTTTCGATGGGAGACCCTCCGGATCCGCAGTATTTT	CARPFSMGDPPDPQYF
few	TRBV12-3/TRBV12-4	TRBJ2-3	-	TGTGCCAGCAGTTTTGGGGACACAGATACGCAGTATTTT	CASSFGDTDTQYF
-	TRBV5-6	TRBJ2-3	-	TGTGCCAGCAGCGCTCCCCCCAGTACAGATACGCAGTATTTT	CASSAPPSTDTQYF
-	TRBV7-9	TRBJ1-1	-	TGTGCCAGCAGCTCTGGGACTGGGACTGAAGCTTTCTTT	CASSSGTGTEAFF
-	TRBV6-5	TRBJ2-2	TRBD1	TGTGCCAGCAGTCGGACAGGGTATAACACCGGGGAGCTGTTTTTT	CASSRTGYNTGELFF
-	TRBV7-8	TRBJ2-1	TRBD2	TGTGCCAGCAGCTCTCAGCGGGGGGGATACAATGAGCAGTTCTTC	CASSSQRGGYNEQFF
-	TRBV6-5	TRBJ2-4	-	TGTGCCAGCAGTTACTCCGATGGAGCCCTAAACATTCAGTACTTC	CASSYSDGALNIQYF
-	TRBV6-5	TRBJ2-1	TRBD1	TGTGCCAGCAGTCCCGGGGTGCAGGGGGCGAAGTTCTTC	CASSPGVQGAKFF
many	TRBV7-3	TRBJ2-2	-	TGTGCCAGCAGCTTGTCAGGGGAATCCGGGGAGCTGTTTTTT	CASSLSGESGELFF
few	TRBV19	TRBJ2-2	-	TGTGCCAGTAGTTTAGACAGGACTGCTATCACCGGGGAGCTGTTTTTT	CASSLDRTAITGELFF
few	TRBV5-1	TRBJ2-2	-	TGCGCCAGCAGCTTGGAACGGGGAATGAACACCGGGGAGCTGTTTTTT	CASSLERGMNTGELFF
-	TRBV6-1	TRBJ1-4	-	TGTGCCAGCAGTGGAAGTTTTAATGAAAAACTGTTTTTT	CASSGSFNEKLFF
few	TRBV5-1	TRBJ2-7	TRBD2	TGCGCCAGCAGCCTCCGAGTAGCGGGGATAAAACCGGAATCCTACGAGCAGTACTTC	CASSLRVAGIKPESYEQYF
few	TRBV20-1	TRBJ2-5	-	TGCAGTGCTAGATTTGGCCAAGAGACCCAGTACTTC	CSARFGQETQYF
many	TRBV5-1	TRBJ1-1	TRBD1	TGCGCCAGCAGCTCCGGACAGGGACTTTCCGAAGCTTTCTTT	CASSSGQGLSEAFF
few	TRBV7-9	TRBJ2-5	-	TGTGCCAGCAGCCTCGGGGGTAGGGGAGGAAGAGAGACCCAGTACTTC	CASSLGGRGGRETQYF
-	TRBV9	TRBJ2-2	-	TGTGCCAGCAGCGGGGCCGGAGCAGATACCGGGGAGCTGTTTTTT	CASSGAGADTGELFF
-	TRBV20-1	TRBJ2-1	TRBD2	TGCAGTGCTGCCCGGGACTACGTCAATGAGCAGTTCTTC	CSAARDYVNEQFF
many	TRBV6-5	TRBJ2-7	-	TGTGCCAGTCACGCCGGGGGATCCCTACACGAGCAGTACTTC	CASHAGGSLHEQYF